These 9 T cell receptor beta chains share one sample of origin, sequenced in a study of blood T cells in healthy people across ages. A J-beta primer mix and a sample-barcoded 5' primer were used in a second PCR of roughly 7 to 12 cycles. MiXCR, run by TCRdb on the 5' RACE reads, gives a single entry per CDR3 protein. The table records 1.5 million to 2 million distinct CDR3 sequences, around 48% of them present only once. Sequencing input: blood. The source is a woman in her thirties or forties in good health.

This clonotype has a handful of counts. V gene TRBV7-2 combines with J gene TRBJ2-7; 8 positions match TRBD1. Per the germline V gene, CDR1 is SGHTA and CDR2 is FQGNSA. The CDR3 is 16 amino acids. With 5 bases clipped from V and 3 bases from J, the junction kept 12 bases outside the gene matches. Written as DNA, the CDR3 is TGTGCCAGCAGCCGAACACGGACAGGGTCGGACTACGAGCAGTACTTC. Translated: CASSRTRTGSDYEQYF.

This rearrangement joins TRBV11-1 to TRBJ2-1; 7 bases match TRBD2. TRBJ2-7 explains the end of the DNA better; the J call may be wrong. Germline CDR1 and CDR2: SGHAT and FQDESV (reference sequence). The CDR3 totals 15 residues. The chain's CDR3 is CASSLGLARPNEQYF. As DNA, the CDR3 is TGTGCCAGCAGCTTAGGACTAGCCCGACCCAATGAGCAGTACTTC.

This clonotype was detected a few times. V is TRBV7-2 and J is TRBJ2-1; maybe TRBD1 (5 bases). Germline values: CDR1 SGHTA, CDR2 FQGNSA. The CDR3 has 11 amino acids. V was pared by 8 bases and J by 12 bases, with 14 bases between. DNA of the CDR3: TGTGCCAGCGGTGACAGAACGGGGCAGTTCTTC. Its translation: CASGDRTGQFF.

V is TRBV28 and J is TRBJ1-4; D unclear. Trimming took 5 bases from V and 6 from J, leaving 13 bases between them. The germline V gene has CDR1 MDHEN and CDR2 SYDVKM. The CDR3 extends over 14 amino acids. The CDR3 bases are TGTGCCAGCAGTCCCGGGAGGTGGGATGAAAAACTGTTTTTT. It encodes CASSPGRWDEKLFF.

The chain employs TRBV20-1 and TRBJ2-7, with 7 positions matching TRBD1. Looked up from germline, CDR1 is DFQATT and CDR2 is SNEGSKA (reference sequence). J gave up 2 bases and V 6 bases, and 10 bases lay outside the gene matches. This CDR3 has 14 amino acids. In nucleotides, the CDR3 is TGCAGTGCACCTCACAGGGGAAGAACCTACGAGCAGTACTTC. Protein: CSAPHRGRTYEQYF.

This clonotype was seen only a few times. The chain uses TRBV27 and TRBJ2-7; TRBD2 agrees at 8 bases. This CDR3 has 10 residues. Germline CDR1 and CDR2: MNHEY and SMNVEV (reference sequence). Trimming took 11 bases from V and 3 from J; bases not matched to a gene: 0. In DNA form, the CDR3 reads TGTGCCGCGGGAGGCTACGAGCAGTACTTC. This encodes CAAGGYEQYF.

The CDR3 here is CASSEGGPGNQPQHF. Written as DNA, the CDR3 is TGTGCCAGCAGCGAAGGGGGGCCAGGAAATCAGCCCCAGCATTTT. The chain links TRBV9 to TRBJ1-5, with D perhaps TRBD1 (6 bases). Germline assignment: CDR1 SGDLS and CDR2 YYNGEE. The CDR3 totals 15 residues. Trimming removed 3 bases at V and 4 bases at J, with 14 bases between.

In its sample, this clonotype was seen a few times. V usage is TRBV24-1 and J usage is TRBJ2-5; the match to TRBD1 covers 8 bases. With V trimmed by 9 bases and J by 4 bases, 6 bases remained unmatched. The CDR3 has 13 amino acids. The germline V gene encodes CDR1 KGHDR and CDR2 SFDVKD. The CDR3 coding sequence is TGTGCCACCTCGGGGACAGGAAGAGAGACCCAGTACTTC. Residues: CATSGTGRETQYF.

This chain connects TRBV20-1 to TRBJ1-6; D not resolved. Trimming removed 3 bases at V and 6 bases at J, with 12 bases between. The CDR3 spans 14 residues. Germline loops: CDR1 DFQATT, CDR2 SNEGSKA (reference sequence). The CDR3 DNA reads TGCAGTGCTAGTCTCGGCCTCGGTAATTCACCCCTCCACTTT. As protein: CSASLGLGNSPLHF.